The 15 T cell receptor beta chains in this list originate from one sample, sequenced in a study of cytomegalovirus exposure and HLA in healthy donors. Vbeta (60) and Jbeta (13) primers were used in the PCR. TCRdb keeps only in-frame clones here, not all; method: immunoSEQ multiplex PCR. In the table there are about 140,000 clones, over 60% of which are singletons. Sequencing was carried out using PBMCs. The receptors shown here come from a middle-aged man in good health and CMV-seronegative.

The chain uses TRBV5-1 and TRBJ2-7, with D perhaps TRBD2 (6 bases). Per germline, CDR1 SGHRS and CDR2 YFSETQ. CDR3 size: 13 residues. The V gene lost 4 bases and the J gene lost 1 base, with 9 bases spanning the gap. CDR3 sequence reads: CASSGDSSYEQYF. CDR3 sequence (DNA): TGCGCCAGCAGCGGGGACTCTTCCTACGAGCAGTACTTC.

The chain couples TRBV30 to TRBJ2-5, with 15 positions matching TRBD2. J lost 6 bases, V lost 3 bases, and 8 bases had no gene match. Germline V gives CDR1 GTSNPN, CDR2 SVGIG (reference sequence). The CDR3 totals 16 residues. As DNA, the CDR3 is TGTGCCTGGAGCGGTGGGACTAGCGGGGGGCCGAAGACCCAGTACTTC. Protein: CAWSGGTSGGPKTQYF.

The chain recombines TRBV14 with TRBJ2-7; D may be TRBD1 (6 bases). The germline V and J ends were trimmed by 4 bases and 4 bases, with 14 bases remaining between them. CDR3 length: 14 amino acids. Germline CDR1 SGHDN, CDR2 FVKESK. The CDR3 DNA is TGTGCCAGCAGCCCCGGGACACTGCGGTACGAGCAGTACTTC. Protein product: CASSPGTLRYEQYF.

The rearrangement uses TRBV5-4 and TRBJ2-7, with D perhaps matching TRBD2 (5 bases). Germline CDR1 and CDR2: SGHNT and YYREEE (reference sequence). The CDR3 length is 12 residues. With 4 bases removed from V and 6 bases from J, the gap between germline ends came to 11 bases. Here the CDR3 DNA reads TGTGCCAGCAGCCGGCTAGCTAGCGAGCAGTACTTC. This sequence encodes CASSRLASEQYF.

Turning to this clone: This CDR3 is also generated by other DNA sequences in the sample. The chain has TRBV19 and TRBJ1-5; 8 bases agree with TRBD1. The trim removed 5 bases at V and 6 bases at J, leaving 3 bases unmatched. Germline loops: CDR1 LNHDA, CDR2 SQIVND (reference sequence). The CDR3 is made up of 13 amino acids. The chain's CDR3 is CASSGQGSQPQHF. CDR3 DNA: TGTGCCAGTAGTGGACAGGGTAGTCAGCCCCAGCATTTT. The variable domain in full, with the rest retrieved from reference TRBV19 and TRBJ1-5, is DGGITQSPKYLFRKEGQNVTLSCEQNLNHDAMYWYRQDPGQGLRLIYYSQIVNDFQKGDIAEGYSVSREKKESFPLTVTSAQKNPTAFYLCASSGQGSQPQHFGDGTRLSIL.

The chain employs TRBV9 and TRBJ2-7; TRBD2 is a possible D gene (7 bases). The germline V gene has CDR1 SGDLS and CDR2 YYNGEE. The ends were cut back, 4 bases at V and 2 bases at J, with 13 bases in the middle. The CDR3 length is 14 residues. The CDR3 region has the DNA TGTGCCAGCAGCAGGGGGACTACTCCCTACGAGCAGTACTTC. Translating gives CASSRGTTPYEQYF.

This clone appeared a single time. This chain joins TRBV19 and TRBJ2-5, with a weak D call TRBD2 (6 bases). This CDR3 spans 16 amino acids. Germline loops: CDR1 LNHDA, CDR2 SQIVND (reference sequence). Deletions cut 1 base from V and 2 bases from J, with 14 bases between. The CDR3 here is CASSIGGSGAQETQYF. The CDR3 region has the DNA TGTGCCAGTAGTATAGGAGGCTCGGGAGCACAAGAGACCCAGTACTTC.

This clone was detected a few times. The germline gene is not matched at one end of the junction; a read error may be the cause. This sequence joins TRBV4-1 and TRBJ1-4; 8 bases line up with TRBD1. The CDR3 spans 14 residues. From germline, CDR1 is MGHRA and CDR2 YSYEKL. DNA for the CDR3: TGCACCAGCAGCCCGCAGACAGGGGCCGAAAAACTGTTTTTT. The encoded protein is CTSSPQTGAEKLFF.

The J gene is TRBJ2-5, the V gene TRBV7-7; D is unresolved. Germline CDR1 and CDR2: SSHAT and FNYEAQ (reference sequence). The CDR3 loop spans 13 amino acids. V shed 5 bases and J shed 1 base, with 8 bases lying between them. The CDR3 protein is CASSRSGQETQYF. CDR3 in DNA: TGTGCCAGCAGCCGCAGTGGCCAAGAGACCCAGTACTTC.

The V call is TRBV28, the J call TRBJ2-7; D is perhaps TRBD2 (6 bases). Germline CDR1 and CDR2: MDHEN and SYDVKM. V was shortened by 3 bases and J by 7 bases, with 16 bases between the two germline ends. The CDR3 has 14 residues. The DNA of the CDR3 is TGTGCCAGCAGTTTCAGCCAGGGCGGAGGGGAGCAGTACTTC. Its protein is CASSFSQGGGEQYF.

This clone has only a few counts. J is TRBJ2-7 and V is TRBV7-8, with D tentatively TRBD1 (6 bases). Germline V lookup: CDR1 SGHVS, CDR2 FQNEAQ. The ends were cut back, 0 bases at V and 7 bases at J, with 10 bases in the middle. This CDR3 contains 13 residues. CDR3 coding DNA: TGTGCCAGCAGCTTAGCTTCTACAGGGGAGCAGTACTTC. It is translated as CASSLASTGEQYF.

This clone was picked up a small number of times. The CDR3 region is CASSSTGSGEKLFF. CDR3 DNA: TGTGCCAGCAGTTCTACAGGGAGTGGCGAAAAACTGTTTTTT. V gene TRBV25-1 combines with J gene TRBJ1-4; a weak D match, TRBD1 (6 bases). Germline lookup yields CDR1 MGHDK and CDR2 SYGVNS. The CDR3 length is 14 residues. V lost 5 bases and J 8 bases, leaving 15 bases between the germline ends.

This chain uses TRBV27 with TRBJ2-5, with 11 bases that match TRBD2. Germline V gene lookup returns CDR1 MNHEY and CDR2 SMNVEV (reference sequence). The CDR3 has 15 residues. The junction had 2 bases not matched to a gene; V was cut back by 3 bases and J by 2 bases. CDR3 bases: TGTGCCAGCAGTTTCCGACTAGCGGGGCAAGAGACCCAGTACTTC. It is translated as CASSFRLAGQETQYF.

DNA for the CDR3: TGTGCCAGCAGCTTAGTCCTAGCGGGGGGGGATAGGAATGAGCAGTTCTTC. Residues: CASSLVLAGGDRNEQFF. V is TRBV11-3 and J is TRBJ2-1; TRBD2 matches 12 bases. Germline trimming cut 1 base from V and 7 bases from J; bases unmatched to any gene: 8. The germline gives CDR1 SGHNT, CDR2 YENEEA. CDR3 length: 17 residues.

This clone occurred once. The chain has TRBV29-1 and TRBJ2-1; TRBD2 matches 8 bases. The CDR3 contains 12 residues. V was clipped by 6 bases and J by 10 bases; unmatched bases: 8. CDR1 is SQVTM, CDR2 ANQGSEA, per germline. The CDR3 DNA follows: TGCAGCGTCGAGCCGGGGGGGGTCGAGCAGTTCTTC. Protein: CSVEPGGVEQFF.